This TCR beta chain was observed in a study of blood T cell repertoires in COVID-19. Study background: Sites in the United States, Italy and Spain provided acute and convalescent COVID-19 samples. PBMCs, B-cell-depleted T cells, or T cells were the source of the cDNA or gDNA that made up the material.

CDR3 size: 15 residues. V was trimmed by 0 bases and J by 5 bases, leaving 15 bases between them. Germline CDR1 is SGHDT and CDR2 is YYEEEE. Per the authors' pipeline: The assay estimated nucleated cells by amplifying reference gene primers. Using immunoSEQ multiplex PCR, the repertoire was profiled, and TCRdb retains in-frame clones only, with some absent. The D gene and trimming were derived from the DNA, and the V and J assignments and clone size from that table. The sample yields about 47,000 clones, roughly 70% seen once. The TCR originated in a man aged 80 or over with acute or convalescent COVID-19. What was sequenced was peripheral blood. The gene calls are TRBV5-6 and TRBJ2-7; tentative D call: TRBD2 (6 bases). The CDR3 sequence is CASSLGRRGGDEQYF. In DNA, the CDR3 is TGTGCCAGCAGCTTGGGGCGGAGGGGTGGCGACGAGCAGTACTTC.